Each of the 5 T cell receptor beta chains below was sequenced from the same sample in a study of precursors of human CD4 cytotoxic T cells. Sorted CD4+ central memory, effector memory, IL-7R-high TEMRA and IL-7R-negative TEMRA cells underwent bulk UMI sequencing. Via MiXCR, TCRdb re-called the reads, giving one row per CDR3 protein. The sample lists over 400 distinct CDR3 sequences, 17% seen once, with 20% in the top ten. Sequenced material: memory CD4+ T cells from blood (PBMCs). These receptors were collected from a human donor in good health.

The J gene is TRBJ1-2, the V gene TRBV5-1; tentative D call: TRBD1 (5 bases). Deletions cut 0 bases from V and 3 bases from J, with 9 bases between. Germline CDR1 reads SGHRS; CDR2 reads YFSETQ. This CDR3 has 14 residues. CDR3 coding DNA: TGCGCCAGCAGCTTGGATGGGACGTACTATGGCTACACCTTC. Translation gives CASSLDGTYYGYTF.

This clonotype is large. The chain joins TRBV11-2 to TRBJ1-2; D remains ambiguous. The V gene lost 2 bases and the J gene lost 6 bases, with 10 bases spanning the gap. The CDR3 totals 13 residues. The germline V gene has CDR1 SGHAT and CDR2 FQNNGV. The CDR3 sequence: CASSLSRENGYTF. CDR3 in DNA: TGTGCCAGCAGCTTAAGTAGAGAGAATGGCTACACCTTC.

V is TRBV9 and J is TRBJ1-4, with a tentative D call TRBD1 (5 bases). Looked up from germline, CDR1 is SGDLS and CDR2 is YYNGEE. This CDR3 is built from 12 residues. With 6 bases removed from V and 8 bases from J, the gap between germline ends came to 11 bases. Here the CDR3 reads CASKGPSEKLFF. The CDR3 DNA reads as TGTGCCAGCAAGGGACCATCGGAAAAACTGTTTTTT.

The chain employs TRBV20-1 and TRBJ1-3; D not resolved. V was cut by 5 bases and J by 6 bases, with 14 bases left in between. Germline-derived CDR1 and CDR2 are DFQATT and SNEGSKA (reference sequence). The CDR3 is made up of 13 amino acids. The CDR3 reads CSAPFRDLNTIYF. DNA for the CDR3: TGCAGTGCTCCATTCCGAGACCTAAACACCATATATTTT.

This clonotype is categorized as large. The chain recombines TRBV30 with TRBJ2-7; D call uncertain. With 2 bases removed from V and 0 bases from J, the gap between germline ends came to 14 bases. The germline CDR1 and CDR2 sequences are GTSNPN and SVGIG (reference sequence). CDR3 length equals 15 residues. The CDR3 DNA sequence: TGTGCCTGGAGTACCCCCCATTTAAGCTCCTACGAGCAGTACTTC. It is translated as CAWSTPHLSSYEQYF.